What follows is one T cell receptor (beta chain) and its context. Measured with immunoSEQ multiplex PCR; TCRdb has only the in-frame clones, and not every one. The sample contains some 50,000 clones, roughly 94% of which appear only once. This entry comes from a study of technical replicates of blood from a handful of donors. There are 15 residues in the CDR3. Germline V lookup: CDR1 SEHNR, CDR2 FQNEAQ (reference sequence). Trimming left V 1 base short and J 9 bases short, with 19 bases between. The sequenced sample was T cells isolated from PBMCs. The receptor's source is a human donor in good health. J is TRBJ2-7 and V is TRBV7-9, with D possibly being TRBD2 (6 bases). In DNA, the CDR3 is TGTGCCAGCAGCTTAGACGGGGGTAGGTCTAGCCGGCAGTACTTC. It specifies CASSLDGGRSSRQYF.